These 17 T cell receptor beta chains were all obtained from the same sample, sequenced in a study of T cells in Graves' hyperthyroidism and ophthalmopathy. RNA transcripts yielded amplified TCR beta CDR3 regions. HTBI primers were used for first-round RT-PCR of the TCR CDR3. TCRdb called the multiplex PCR reads again in MiXCR, with one record for every CDR3 protein. The repertoire consists of roughly 710,000 distinct CDR3 sequences, with under 45% occurring once and the leading ten covering around 30%. Sequenced material: blood. The receptors shown here come from a woman in her forties with Graves' hyperthyroidism.

This clonotype was observed a single time. The chain links TRBV25-1 to TRBJ2-7; D is undetermined. Trimming stripped 6 bases from V and 4 bases from J, with 13 bases between. CDR1 MGHDK and CDR2 SYGVNS come from the germline V gene. CDR3 length: 13 amino acids. CDR3 DNA sequence: TGTGCCAGCAGAGCCACCCGACCGTACGAGCAGTACTTC. This translates into CASRATRPYEQYF.

This clonotype showed up just a few times. One junction end does not reproduce the germline sequence, and a read error may be involved. The chain combines TRBV12-3 or TRBV12-4 with TRBJ1-1, with 7 bases identical to TRBD1. This CDR3 contains 14 residues. The CDR3 region is CASSRQGIDTETFF. The CDR3 nucleotides are TGTGCCAGCAGTAGACAGGGAATAGACACTGAAACTTTCTTT.

The V gene is TRBV9, the J gene TRBJ1-1; D remains unclear. The V end lost 5 bases, the J end lost 2 bases, and 10 bases lay between the germline ends. This CDR3 is 13 amino acids long. Germline-derived CDR1 and CDR2 are SGDLS and YYNGEE. The CDR3 is CASSYSFNTEAFF. The CDR3 DNA reads as TGTGCCAGCAGTTACTCTTTTAACACTGAAGCTTTCTTT. Full variable domain (remainder filled in from reference TRBV9 and TRBJ1-1): DSGVTQTPKHLITATGQRVTLRCSPRSGDLSVYWYQQSLDQGLQFLIQYYNGEERAKGNILERFSAQQFPDLHSELNLSSLELGDSALYFCASSYSFNTEAFFGQGTRLTVV.

This clonotype showed up just a few times. The chain carries TRBV7-2 and TRBJ1-6; 8 nucleotides align to TRBD1. Germline V gene sequence: CDR1 SGHTA, CDR2 FQGNSA. CDR3 length: 15 residues. The trim removed 5 bases at V and 6 bases at J, leaving 6 bases unmatched. The CDR3 DNA reads TGTGCCAGCAGCCGCAGGGGGCCTGGTAATTCACCCCTCCACTTT. This codes for CASSRRGPGNSPLHF.

This sequence joins TRBV20-1 and TRBJ2-7, with D perhaps TRBD2 (6 bases). V was clipped by 3 bases and J by 3 bases, with 15 bases between them. In germline, CDR1 is DFQATT, CDR2 SNEGSKA (reference sequence). The CDR3 loop spans 14 amino acids. CDR3 region: CSASTSGGSYEQYF. CDR3 nucleotides: TGCAGTGCTAGTACCAGTGGGGGGAGCTACGAGCAGTACTTC.

This clonotype was seen repeatedly, ten times or more. This rearrangement joins TRBV7-9 to TRBJ2-7; D not resolved. Trimming took off 7 bases at V and 0 bases at J, with 16 bases between the two ends. CDR3 size: 15 residues. Germline CDR1 reads SEHNR; CDR2 reads FQNEAQ (reference sequence). CDR3 bases: TGTGCCAGCACCGTAGCCAACCTGGTCTCCTACGAGCAGTACTTC. Translated, it gives CASTVANLVSYEQYF. Full variable domain (missing parts from reference TRBV7-9 and TRBJ2-7): DTGVSQNPRHKITKRGQNVTFRCDPISEHNRLYWYRQTLGQGPEFLTYFQNEAQLEKSRLLSDRFSAERPKGSFSTLEIQRTEQGDSAMYLCASTVANLVSYEQYFGPGTRLTVT.

This rearrangement joins TRBV2 to TRBJ1-4; unclear D gene. Trimming left V 6 bases short and J 15 bases short, with 23 bases between. CDR1 SNHLY and CDR2 FYNNEI come from the germline V gene. There are 14 residues in the CDR3. The CDR3 DNA follows: TGTGCCAGCAGGAAGCTTTGGACTCCCTTTTATTTGTTTTTT. This gives the protein CASRKLWTPFYLFF. Full variable domain (remainder filled in from reference TRBV2 and TRBJ1-4): EPEVTQTPSHQVTQMGQEVILRCVPISNHLYFYWYRQILGQKVEFLVSFYNNEISEKSEIFDDQFSVERPDGSNFTLKIRSTKLEDSAMYFCASRKLWTPFYLFFGSGTQLSVL.

In regard to this clonotype: Sequence at one end of the junction differs from germline and may be a read error. The chain uses TRBV20-1 and TRBJ1-5; D gene ambiguous. The germline gives CDR1 DFQATT, CDR2 SNEGSKA (reference sequence). This CDR3 spans 14 amino acids. This CDR3 is CNAREGIFNQPQHF. In nucleotides, the CDR3 is TGCAATGCTAGAGAAGGCATTTTCAATCAGCCCCAGCATTTT.

The chain joins TRBV7-3 to TRBJ2-7; D gene unclear. Trimming took 5 bases from V and 3 from J, leaving 14 bases between them. Germline CDR1 is SGHTA and CDR2 is FQGTGA. The CDR3 is 14 amino acids. CDR3 DNA sequence: TGTGCCAGCAGCCAAGGGAATCGGGTCTACGAGCAGTACTTC. Amino acids: CASSQGNRVYEQYF.

The chain uses TRBV9 and TRBJ1-1, with 7 positions matching TRBD1. CDR3 length equals 16 residues. Per the germline V gene, CDR1 is SGDLS and CDR2 is YYNGEE. V trimming: 0 bases; J trimming: 0 bases; junction bases outside the gene matches: 5. The CDR3 DNA reads as TGTGCCAGCAGCGTAGACCCGGGACAGATGAACACTGAAGCTTTCTTT. Protein: CASSVDPGQMNTEAFF.

V gene TRBV10-3 combines with J gene TRBJ1-5, with D unclear. V gave up 8 bases and J gave up 4 bases, with 12 bases separating them. The CDR3 totals 13 residues. Germline V gene sequence: CDR1 ENHRY, CDR2 SYGVKD. The CDR3 loop reads CAIGSIRNQPQHF. CDR3 bases: TGTGCCATCGGTTCAATCCGTAATCAGCCCCAGCATTTT.

A remark on this clonotype: A read error may be the cause here, since a much bigger clone is one base away. This rearrangement joins TRBV14 to TRBJ1-4; D unclear. The CDR3 sequence is 13 residues long. Germline V gene sequence: CDR1 SGHDN, CDR2 FVKESK. The CDR3 region has the DNA TGTGCCAGCAGCCAAGTAGTCGGGGAAAGACTGTTTTTT. This translates into CASSQVVGERLFF.

The rearrangement uses TRBV5-1 and TRBJ2-7, with a tentative D call TRBD1 (6 bases). The CDR3 covers 14 residues. The germline V and J ends were trimmed by 1 base and 4 bases, with 12 bases remaining between them. Germline V gives CDR1 SGHRS, CDR2 YFSETQ. The CDR3 loop is CASSLSPGEYEQYF. CDR3 nucleotide sequence: TGCGCCAGCAGCTTGTCCCCAGGGGAGTACGAGCAGTACTTC.

The genes are TRBV10-3 and TRBJ2-2; no firm D call. CDR3 size: 13 residues. Germline V CDR1 and CDR2: ENHRY, SYGVKD. Trimming pared 4 bases from V and 4 bases from J, leaving 7 bases between. The CDR3 nucleotides are TGTGCCATCAGTGCGTCCAGCACCGGGGAGCTGTTTTTT. This sequence encodes CAISASSTGELFF.

This clonotype was counted between two and nine times. The chain uses TRBV12-3 or TRBV12-4 and TRBJ1-5; a possible D gene is TRBD1 (5 bases). V shed 5 bases and J shed 4 bases, with 15 bases lying between them. The CDR3 covers 15 residues. The CDR3 sequence: CASSAGTDKNQPQHF. The CDR3 DNA is TGTGCCAGCAGTGCTGGGACGGACAAAAATCAGCCCCAGCATTTT.

The J gene is TRBJ1-5, the V gene TRBV2; D may be TRBD1 (5 bases). Between the trimmed V and J ends, which lost 10 bases and 5 bases, there was a span of 15 bases. This CDR3 contains 13 residues. The germline V gene encodes CDR1 SNHLY and CDR2 FYNNEI. Written as DNA, the CDR3 is TGTGCCATCCCACCGGGACCAGATCAGCCCCAGCATTTT. Its translation is CAIPPGPDQPQHF.

For this clonotype: Since a much larger clone is just one base distant, this may be a read error. The V call is TRBV7-6, the J call TRBJ1-1; D remains unclear. Trimming stripped 6 bases from V and 1 base from J, with 9 bases between. The length of the CDR3 is 13 residues. From germline, CDR1 is SGHVS and CDR2 FNYEAQ. DNA of the CDR3: TGTGCCAGCAGGGCCGAGCAGAACACTGAAGCTTTCTTT. It is translated as CASRAEQNTEAFF.